Below, one T cell receptor beta chain is given with its context. The sample comes from a study of CD8 T cells in Susac syndrome. Reverse transcription of about 0.5 to 1 ug RNA used random hexamers. One entry per CDR3 protein results from TCRdb running MiXCR on the immunoSEQ multiplex PCR reads. The repertoire has 150,000 to 200,000 distinct CDR3 sequences, around 94% of them found once; the top ten carry over 0.12%. Germline values: CDR1 MNHEY, CDR2 SVGEGT. V shed 4 bases and J 4 bases; nucleotides not matched to a gene: 2. CDR3 size: 13 residues. This TCR was recovered from a human donor in good health. The genes are TRBV6-2 or TRBV6-3 and TRBJ2-5, with 8 bases matching TRBD2. The sequencing sample was made of CD4+ T cells from PBMCs. In DNA form, the CDR3 reads TGTGCCAGCAGTTTAGCGGGGACAGAGACCCAGTACTTC. This translates into CASSLAGTETQYF.